This T cell receptor beta chain was retrieved from a study of T-cell memory formation after mild COVID-19. General study results and limits: Prior to infection, memory already included some responding clones, suggesting cross-reactive memory joined. Whether day 37 second-wave clones are SARS-CoV-2-specific was not confirmed.

Via MiXCR, TCRdb re-called the 5' RACE reads, giving one row per CDR3 protein. The data contain 250,000 to 300,000 distinct CDR3 sequences, over 7% of them singletons. This clonotype has just a few counts. The antigen is unknown. This TCR was sampled from a young man who had mild COVID-19 (a few samples of this study predate the infection). Cell type and time point are not known. Sequencing used PBMCs or a T cell subset sorted from them (not recorded which).

CDR3 DNA sequence: TGCGCCAGCAGCCAAGATCTTCGTTTCGAAGCTTTCTTT. It specifies CASSQDLRFEAFF. The chain recombines TRBV4-3 with TRBJ1-1; D gene unclear. Germline lookup yields CDR1 LGHNA and CDR2 YSLEER. This CDR3 has 13 amino acids. The V end was cut by 0 bases, the J end by 8 bases, with 10 bases between.